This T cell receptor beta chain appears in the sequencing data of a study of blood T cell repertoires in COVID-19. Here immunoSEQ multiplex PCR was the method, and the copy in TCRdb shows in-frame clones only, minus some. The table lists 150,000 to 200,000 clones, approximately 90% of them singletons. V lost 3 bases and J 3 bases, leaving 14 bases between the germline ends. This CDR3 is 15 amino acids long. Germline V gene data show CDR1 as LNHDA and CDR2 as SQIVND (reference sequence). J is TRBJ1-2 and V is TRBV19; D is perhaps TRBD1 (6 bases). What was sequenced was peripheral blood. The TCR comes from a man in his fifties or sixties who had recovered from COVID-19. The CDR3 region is CASSIPRGSYYGYTF. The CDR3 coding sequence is TGTGCCAGTAGTATCCCCAGGGGAAGTTACTATGGCTACACCTTC.